The present T cell receptor (beta chain) was sequenced within a study of CD4 T cells in relation to SARS-CoV-2 and coronaviruses. The unexposed donors gave CD4+ T cells in about 2011-2018, prior to COVID-19. Naive and memory CD4+ T cell DNA was deep-sequenced without culture. Clones were sequenced by immunoSEQ multiplex PCR, and TCRdb holds only the in-frame ones, with some missing. The sample comprises under 65,000 clones, 75% to 90% of which are singletons, and roughly 1.4% rests with the top ten. Study-wide results and limits: According to naive versus memory sequencing, detected responses are memory recall, not newly primed.

CDR3 length equals 13 residues. V dropped 4 bases and J dropped 2 bases, with 9 bases sitting between them. Germline assignment: CDR1 SGHRS and CDR2 YFSETQ. With regard to this clone: The antigen is undetermined.

This chain links TRBV5-1 with TRBJ1-1; no reliable D call. The source material was memory CD4+ T cells from PBMCs. The source is a human donor in good health. The CDR3, as DNA: TGCGCCAGCAGCCCAATAATCAACACTGAAGCTTTCTTT. Amino acid sequence: CASSPIINTEAFF.